Listed below are T cell receptor beta chains from one sample, sequenced in a study of cytomegalovirus exposure and HLA in healthy donors. The repertoire was sequenced with immunoSEQ multiplex PCR; TCRdb's copy has only in-frame clones and lacks some. The table shows 150,000 to 200,000 clones, with approximately 62% occurring only once. Sequenced input: PBMCs. The source is a man in his fifties in good health and CMV-seronegative. Both conserved end residues are part of each CDR3. Fields, in order: J gene, D gene, clone size, V gene, CDR3 DNA, CDR3 protein. A D gene is named only where the DNA matches it firmly. Clone size is stated in some rows and not others, as once, few, many or a class when expanded.

TRBJ2-3	TRBD2	NA	TRBV5-6	TGTGCCAGCAGGGGGAGGGGAGTGAGCACAGATACGCAGTATTTT	CASRGRGVSTDTQYF
TRBJ1-3	NA	NA	TRBV11-1	TGTGCCAGCAGCGGGGACAATGGAAACACCATATATTTT	CASSGDNGNTIYF
TRBJ2-5	NA	NA	TRBV6-5	TGTGCCAGCAGTTTTCAGGAGGCCCAGTACTTC	CASSFQEAQYF
TRBJ1-4	NA	NA	TRBV7-9	TGTGCCAGCAGCTTAGTAGTCGGGAGATACGAAAAACTGTTTTTT	CASSLVVGRYEKLFF
TRBJ1-1	NA	NA	TRBV7-3	TGTGCCAGCAGCTCCATACAGGGGAACACTGAAGCTTTCTTT	CASSSIQGNTEAFF
TRBJ1-5	NA	NA	TRBV6-1	TGTGCCAGCAGTGAAAACAGGGCACCGGCTCAGCCCCAGCATTTT	CASSENRAPAQPQHF
TRBJ1-4	NA	NA	TRBV5-1	TGCGCCAGCAGCGGGGGGGGGACTAATGAAAAACTGTTTTTT	CASSGGGTNEKLFF
TRBJ2-5	TRBD2	NA	TRBV5-1	TGCGCCAGCAGCCCGACTAGCGGGGGGGCGCAAGAGACCCAGTACTTC	CASSPTSGGAQETQYF
TRBJ2-2	TRBD1	NA	TRBV6-1	TGTGCCAGCAGTGAACGAGGGGGCGCGACCACCGGGGAGCTGTTTTTT	CASSERGGATTGELFF
TRBJ1-2	TRBD1	NA	TRBV29-1	TGCAGCGCCGGCCCAGGGGGCGGCTATGGCTACACCTTC	CSAGPGGGYGYTF
TRBJ2-3	TRBD1	NA	TRBV6-5	TGTGCCAGCATTCCTGACAGGGGTTCAGATACGCAGTATTTT	CASIPDRGSDTQYF
TRBJ1-2	NA	NA	TRBV19	TGTGCCAGTTTCCAGTCCTGGGGCTACACCTTC	CASFQSWGYTF
TRBJ1-1	NA	NA	TRBV5-5	TGTGCCAGCAGCCTTTTGACAGGTGGGGGCACTGAAGCTTTCTTT	CASSLLTGGGTEAFF
TRBJ2-7	TRBD1	NA	TRBV7-9	TGTGCCAGCAGCCTTGACAGGGGAAGCGAGCAGTACTTC	CASSLDRGSEQYF
TRBJ1-1	NA	NA	TRBV27	TGTGCCAGCAGTTTAGGGGGTACCAGGGGCACTGAAGCTTTCTTT	CASSLGGTRGTEAFF
TRBJ1-2	NA	NA	TRBV28	TGTGCCAGCAGTTTAGGGCAGGCAAACTATGGCTACACCTTC	CASSLGQANYGYTF
TRBJ2-3	TRBD2	NA	TRBV5-1	TGCGCCAGCAGCTTCGGCGGGGGGGCAACTAGCACAGATACGCAGTATTTT	CASSFGGGATSTDTQYF
TRBJ2-5	TRBD2	few	TRBV7-9	TGTGCCAGCAGCTTAGGACTAGCCCAAGAGACCCAGTACTTC	CASSLGLAQETQYF
TRBJ1-2	NA	NA	TRBV6-5	TGTGCCAGCAGTTATGCAGGGAGGAGGAACTATGGCTACACCTTC	CASSYAGRRNYGYTF
TRBJ2-3	TRBD1	few	TRBV6-5	TGTGCCAGCAGTTCGACAGGGCGGGCAGATACGCAGTATTTT	CASSSTGRADTQYF
TRBJ2-2	NA	NA	TRBV29-1	TGCAGCGTTGTGCAGGGTCCCGGGGAGCTGTTTTTT	CSVVQGPGELFF
TRBJ1-2	TRBD1	NA	TRBV11-2	TGTGCCAGCAGCTCAGGGGGCTATGGCTACACCTTC	CASSSGGYGYTF
TRBJ1-3	NA	once	TRBV5-6	TGTGCCAGCAGCTTGGACGCCGGGGCAGGGGACACCATATATTTT	CASSLDAGAGDTIYF
TRBJ1-2	TRBD1	NA	TRBV20-1	TGCTATCCCACAGGGGGCTATGGCTACATCTTC	CYPTGGYGYIF
TRBJ1-5	NA	NA	TRBV27	TGTGCCAGCAGAGAAGGGGGAAGCAATAGCAATCAGCCCCAGCATTTT	CASREGGSNSNQPQHF
TRBJ2-7	TRBD1	NA	TRBV27	TGTGCCAGCAGTTTTAGACAGGGCGAGCAGTACTTC	CASSFRQGEQYF
TRBJ1-6	TRBD1	NA	TRBV5-6	TGTGCCAGCAGCCTCTGGGACAGGGTAGCACCCCTCCACTTT	CASSLWDRVAPLHF
TRBJ2-1	TRBD2	NA	TRBV6-5	TGTGCCACCATCCCTCCGGGGGGTAACTACAATGAGCAGTTCTTC	CATIPPGGNYNEQFF
TRBJ1-2	TRBD1	NA	TRBV6-4	TGTGCCAGCAGTGACCCCGGACAGGGGTCGTATGGCTACACCTTC	CASSDPGQGSYGYTF
TRBJ1-4	NA	NA	TRBV19	TGTGCCAGTAGTATGTGGAGGGATGGTGAAAAACTGTTTTTT	CASSMWRDGEKLFF
TRBJ2-1	NA	NA	TRBV19	TGTGCCAGTAGTTCCTTGAGTTTGCTGAGCTCCTACAATGAGCAGTTCTTC	CASSSLSLLSSYNEQFF
TRBJ2-5	NA	NA	TRBV29-1	TGCAGCGTTAGACAGATCCAAGAGACCCAGTACTTC	CSVRQIQETQYF
TRBJ2-3	NA	NA	TRBV7-2	TGTGCCAGCAGCATACAGGGCACAGATACGCAGTATTTT	CASSIQGTDTQYF
TRBJ1-1	TRBD1	NA	TRBV6-5	TGTGCCAGCAGGCCCGCGGACAGGGGATCCTCTGAAGCTTTCTTT	CASRPADRGSSEAFF
TRBJ1-2	NA	NA	TRBV2	TGTGCCAGCAGTCCCGACAGTTCGTTCTATGGCTACACCTTC	CASSPDSSFYGYTF
TRBJ1-2	NA	NA	TRBV11-2	TGTGCCAGCAGCCCCAGTTCCCGGTCCGGGGATGGCTACACCTTC	CASSPSSRSGDGYTF
TRBJ1-1	TRBD1	NA	TRBV27	TGTGCCAGCAGTTTGCGCAGGGGGCACACTGAAGCTTTCTTT	CASSLRRGHTEAFF
TRBJ2-6	TRBD1	NA	TRBV7-3	TGTGCCAGCAGCTTAACCGCCGGGACAGGGACTGGGGCCAACGTCCTGACTTTC	CASSLTAGTGTGANVLTF
TRBJ1-5	NA	NA	TRBV5-1	TGCGCCAGCAGCTTGAAGGGGGACAAAGCCCAAGGGCATCAGCCCCAGCATTTT	CASSLKGDKAQGHQPQHF
TRBJ2-1	TRBD2	NA	TRBV25-1	TGTGCCAGCAGTGAATTAGCGGGGGGGCCTTACAATGAGCAGTTCTTC	CASSELAGGPYNEQFF
TRBJ1-3	NA	NA	TRBV28	TGTGCCAGCAGTTTGGGCAGAGTGGGAAACACCATATATTTT	CASSLGRVGNTIYF
TRBJ1-2	NA	NA	TRBV28	TGTGCCAGCAGGGACAACCCTAACTATGGCTACACCTTC	CASRDNPNYGYTF
TRBJ2-5	TRBD1	few	TRBV2	TGTGCCAGCAGTGAAGAACAGGGGGGAGAGACCCAGTACTTC	CASSEEQGGETQYF
TRBJ2-4	TRBD1	NA	TRBV10-3	TGTGCCATCAGTGAGGCAGGGGGAAACAAAAACATTCAGTACTTC	CAISEAGGNKNIQYF
TRBJ1-6	TRBD1	NA	TRBV4-2	TGTGCCAGCAGCCACCTGGGACAGGGAAGACTCCCCCAGGTCCACTTT	CASSHLGQGRLPQVHF
TRBJ1-2	TRBD1	NA	TRBV6-4	TGTGCCAGTCCAAAAGGGGGCCATTTAAACTATGGCTACACCTTC	CASPKGGHLNYGYTF
TRBJ1-1	NA	NA	TRBV5-8	TGTGCCAGCATCTCAAAGGGGGGGCGTAGGACTGAAGCTTTCTTT	CASISKGGRRTEAFF
TRBJ2-5	TRBD1	few	TRBV11-3	TGTGCCAGCAGCTCCAGGACAGGGCCGGGAGAGACCCAGTACTTC	CASSSRTGPGETQYF
TRBJ1-1	TRBD1	few	TRBV7-2	TGTGCCAGCAGCTTACAGGGGGCTGGTAAAACTGAAGCTTTCTTT	CASSLQGAGKTEAFF
TRBJ1-2	TRBD1	NA	TRBV18	TGTGCCAGCCAACGGGACAGGGGCTATGGCTACACCTTC	CASQRDRGYGYTF
TRBJ1-2	NA	NA	TRBV29-1	TGCAGCGTTGAAGGATGGGGCGCCGGAGGGGACGACTATGGCTACACCTTC	CSVEGWGAGGDDYGYTF
TRBJ1-1	NA	NA	TRBV7-9	TGTGCCAGCAGCTTGCAACAAGGGGGCACTGAAGCTTTCTTT	CASSLQQGGTEAFF
TRBJ1-1	NA	few	TRBV5-1	TGCGCCAGCAGCTCGGGATCGGGAGGCACTGAAGCTTTCTTT	CASSSGSGGTEAFF